The entry below gives a single T cell receptor (beta chain) sequence along with its context. This sample stems from a study of PD-1 blockade in classical Hodgkin lymphoma. The data were produced by immunoSEQ multiplex PCR, yet TCRdb's version contains in-frame clones alone and is incomplete. The sample has about 25,000 clones; 94% are singletons. The time point is: newly diagnosed, previously untreated cHL patient sample. Trimming at V came to 5 bases and at J to 1 base, leaving 7 bases not matched to a gene. From germline, CDR1 is SEHNR and CDR2 FQNEAQ (reference sequence). The CDR3 extends over 15 amino acids.

The TCR originated in a human donor with classical Hodgkin lymphoma. The rearrangement joins TRBV7-9 to TRBJ2-5; 7 nucleotides align to TRBD2. Sequencing used peripheral blood mononuclear cells (PBMCs). The CDR3 coding sequence is TGTGCCAGCAGCCAAGGTGGGGGGGTCCAAGAGACCCAGTACTTC. This encodes CASSQGGGVQETQYF. Full variable domain (missing parts from reference TRBV7-9 and TRBJ2-5): DTGVSQNPRHKITKRGQNVTFRCDPISEHNRLYWYRQTLGQGPEFLTYFQNEAQLEKSRLLSDRFSAERPKGSFSTLEIQRTEQGDSAMYLCASSQGGGVQETQYFGPGTRLLVL.